The 16 T cell receptor beta chains presented below share a single source sample, sequenced in a study of OX40 agonist ivuxolimab in advanced cancers. This table comes from immunoSEQ multiplex PCR, and its TCRdb copy is limited to in-frame clones, with some not included. This repertoire shows about 48,000 clones, roughly 84% found once; its top ten account for 9.9%. The starting material was CD4+ or CD8+ T cells sorted from blood, obtained in a trial of the OX40 agonist ivuxolimab. These receptors came from an adult with an advanced solid tumor such as melanoma, head and neck, liver or kidney cancer.

The chain carries TRBV11-2 and TRBJ2-2, with a tentative D call TRBD2 (6 bases). CDR1 is SGHAT and CDR2 is FQNNGV in the germline V gene. Trimming pared 3 bases from V and 5 bases from J, leaving 7 bases between. CDR3 length: 13 residues. Here the CDR3 reads CASSFGGTGELFF. The DNA of the CDR3 is TGTGCCAGCAGCTTTGGGGGGACCGGGGAGCTGTTTTTT. Together with reference TRBV11-2 and TRBJ2-2, the CDR3 gives the full variable domain: EAGVAQSPRYKIIEKRQSVAFWCNPISGHATLYWYQQILGQGPKLLIQFQNNGVVDDSQLPKDRFSAERLKGVDSTLKIQPAKLEDSAVYLCASSFGGTGELFFGEGSRLTVL.

The chain uses TRBV29-1 and TRBJ2-2, with TRBD2 matching over 7 bases. The V segment lost 7 bases and the J segment 0 bases; nucleotides outside the gene matches: 5. The length of the CDR3 is 14 residues. Germline lookup yields CDR1 SQVTM and CDR2 ANQGSEA. This CDR3 reads CSGTRGTNTGELFF. DNA for the CDR3: TGCAGCGGGACTAGAGGTACGAACACCGGGGAGCTGTTTTTT.

The chain carries TRBV7-8 and TRBJ1-6, with 7 bases aligning to TRBD1. From germline, CDR1 is SGHVS and CDR2 FQNEAQ. Germline trimming cut 0 bases from V and 10 bases from J; bases unmatched to any gene: 6. This CDR3 has 15 amino acids. The CDR3 spells CASSLAGTEGSPLHF. In nucleotides, the CDR3 is TGTGCCAGCAGCTTAGCTGGGACAGAGGGATCACCCCTCCACTTT.

The chain couples TRBV2 to TRBJ2-1; the match to TRBD1 covers 8 bases. Germline values: CDR1 SNHLY, CDR2 FYNNEI. J lost 2 bases, V lost 7 bases, and 7 bases had no gene match. The length of the CDR3 is 15 residues. The CDR3 reads CASTLDRGAYNEQFF. CDR3 nucleotide sequence: TGTGCCAGCACCTTAGACAGGGGAGCCTACAATGAGCAGTTCTTC.

To note about this clone: This could be a read error, since a much larger clone is one nucleotide away. In the same sample, other DNA sequences code for this CDR3. The CDR3 is CASSLGGANTGELFF. In DNA, the CDR3 is TGTGCCAGCAGCTTAGGGGGCGCGAACACCGGGGAGCTGTTTTTT. The chain combines TRBV7-2 with TRBJ2-2; D is possibly TRBD1 (5 bases). Germline CDR1 reads SGHTA; CDR2 reads FQGNSA. This CDR3 is built from 15 residues. Trimming took off 1 base at V and 0 bases at J, with 6 bases between the two ends.

This chain uses TRBV9 with TRBJ2-1; possible D gene TRBD2, 7 bases. Germline assignment: CDR1 SGDLS and CDR2 YYNGEE. With 3 bases removed from V and 1 base from J, the gap between germline ends came to 20 bases. This CDR3 has 18 residues. CDR3 bases: TGTGCCAGCAGCGCGTTCCCCGGGGGCGGGAGTTCCTACAATGAGCAGTTCTTC. Encoded protein: CASSAFPGGGSSYNEQFF. Combining the CDR3 with reference TRBV9 and TRBJ2-1 gives the whole variable domain DSGVTQTPKHLITATGQRVTLRCSPRSGDLSVYWYQQSLDQGLQFLIQYYNGEERAKGNILERFSAQQFPDLHSELNLSSLELGDSALYFCASSAFPGGGSSYNEQFFGPGTRLTVL.

This clone occurred once. The sample has other DNA sequences that encode this CDR3 too. This chain connects TRBV2 to TRBJ2-5, with unresolved D. Germline V gene lookup returns CDR1 SNHLY and CDR2 FYNNEI. This CDR3 spans 11 amino acids. V lost 2 bases to trimming and J lost 5 bases, with 3 bases between them. CDR3 amino acids: CASSERETQYF. CDR3 sequence (DNA): TGTGCCAGCAGTGAAAGGGAGACCCAGTACTTC.

The chain employs TRBV7-9 and TRBJ2-3; 14 nucleotides line up with TRBD2. CDR1 is SEHNR and CDR2 is FQNEAQ in the germline V gene (reference sequence). Germline trimming cut 5 bases from V and 5 bases from J; bases unmatched to any gene: 6. The CDR3 runs to 16 residues. The CDR3 nucleotides are TGTGCCAGCAGCGACGGGACTAGCGGGAGTATAGATACGCAGTATTTT. Its translation is CASSDGTSGSIDTQYF.

The chain has TRBV5-1 and TRBJ2-1; TRBD2 matches 10 bases. Germline loops: CDR1 SGHRS, CDR2 YFSETQ. The CDR3 runs to 19 residues. The V and J ends lost 3 bases and 0 bases, in that order; junction bases with no gene match: 12. The CDR3 nucleotides read TGCGCCAGCAGCTGGGGGGCTAGCGGGAGCTCGAGCTCCTACAATGAGCAGTTCTTC. It codes for CASSWGASGSSSSYNEQFF.

The sample holds one count of this clone. V usage is TRBV6-1 and J usage is TRBJ2-7; 7 bases line up with TRBD1. V shed 6 bases, J shed 3 bases, and the junction held 5 bases outside the gene matches. This CDR3 spans 13 amino acids. CDR1 and CDR2 from the germline V gene are MNHNS and SASEGT. The CDR3 protein is CASRRGRDYEQYF. The CDR3 DNA is TGTGCCAGCAGAAGGGGGCGCGACTACGAGCAGTACTTC.

The chain employs TRBV7-3 and TRBJ2-2, with no clear D. From germline, CDR1 is SGHTA and CDR2 FQGTGA. This CDR3 is 14 amino acids long. Trimming pared 0 bases from V and 6 bases from J, leaving 8 bases between. The DNA of the CDR3 is TGTGCCAGCAGCTTAACATGGCCTTCCGGGGAGCTGTTTTTT. As protein: CASSLTWPSGELFF.

The CDR3 protein is CASSPGSSSKNIQYF. CDR3 DNA: TGTGCCAGCAGTCCCGGGAGCAGCTCCAAAAACATTCAGTACTTC. V usage is TRBV7-9 and J usage is TRBJ2-4; D is perhaps TRBD2 (6 bases). The germline V and J ends were trimmed by 6 bases and 2 bases, with 14 bases remaining between them. The CDR3 loop spans 15 amino acids. CDR1 SEHNR and CDR2 FQNEAQ come from the germline V gene (reference sequence).

The chain is built from TRBV18 and TRBJ2-1, with a possible D match to TRBD2 (6 bases). Deletions cut 3 bases from V and 0 bases from J, with 21 bases between. The V gene's germline CDR1 is KGHSH and CDR2 LQKENI. The CDR3 is 19 amino acids. The CDR3 loop reads CASSPLLASVLSSYNEQFF. The CDR3 nucleotides are TGTGCCAGCTCACCTCTACTAGCTTCCGTATTGAGCTCCTACAATGAGCAGTTCTTC.

This sequence joins TRBV9 and TRBJ2-3, with D possibly being TRBD2 (5 bases). This CDR3 comprises 13 residues. Trimming removed 4 bases at V and 9 bases at J, with 15 bases between. Looked up from germline, CDR1 is SGDLS and CDR2 is YYNGEE. CDR3 loop: CASSPAGSGTQYF. The CDR3 DNA reads TGTGCCAGCAGCCCCGCCGGGTCGGGGACGCAGTATTTT.

The chain has TRBV5-4 and TRBJ1-3, with D uncertain. Germline V gene sequence: CDR1 SGHNT, CDR2 YYREEE (reference sequence). V was trimmed by 4 bases and J by 0 bases, leaving 8 bases between them. The CDR3 extends over 14 amino acids. CDR3 residues: CASSPQSSGNTIYF. CDR3 nucleotide sequence: TGTGCCAGCAGCCCACAGAGCTCTGGAAACACCATATATTTT.

CDR3 nucleotides: TGTGCCAGCAGCTTAGGAGCACGATACGAGACCCAGTACTTC. This sequence encodes CASSLGARYETQYF. The rearrangement links TRBV11-2 to TRBJ2-5, with D unresolved. Per germline, CDR1 SGHAT and CDR2 FQNNGV. V shed 1 base and J shed 5 bases, with 11 bases lying between them. This CDR3 contains 14 residues. Full variable domain (remainder filled in from reference TRBV11-2 and TRBJ2-5): EAGVAQSPRYKIIEKRQSVAFWCNPISGHATLYWYQQILGQGPKLLIQFQNNGVVDDSQLPKDRFSAERLKGVDSTLKIQPAKLEDSAVYLCASSLGARYETQYFGPGTRLLVL.